This T cell receptor (beta chain) was recovered during a study of blood T cell repertoires in COVID-19 (dated by TCRdb to 2019 to 2021). For context, the study as a whole: Samples from collaborators originated in the United States, Italy and Spain and spanned both the acute and convalescent phases of COVID-19. Deeply sampled blood TCRbeta repertoires from subjects exposed to, actively infected with, or recovered from COVID-19 were included in the dataset. HLA class I and class II types, where available, came from metadata supplied by the sample provider rather than from assay-based typing. Samples were obtained from the ongoing ImmuneRACE study (first 160 participants) and from some 1,200 subjects provided by 6 global collaborators. A freely available public database, intended as a resource for researchers studying the immune response to SARS-CoV-2, is where the repertoires were released. The sample metadata nearly always contained a de-identified subject ID, COVID-19 status, age in years and sex. The prospective study material was composed of cDNA or gDNA derived from T cells, B-cell-depleted T cells, or PBMCs.

TCRbeta CDR3 regions were amplified from genomic DNA using the immunoSEQ Assay, a bias-controlled multiplex PCR. The source study handled its data this way. Within the assay, amplification of reference gene primers was used to estimate how many nucleated cells each sample contained. To quantify the absolute abundance of each unique TCRbeta CDR3 rearrangement, sequence reads were collapsed and filtered. For each sample, productive Simpson clonality was calculated as the square root of Simpson's diversity index across productive rearrangements. Entries here come from immuneACCESS through TCRdb and include only in-frame sequences with V and J called. Some clones fail to appear in such tables; in the studies checked, an unresolved V gene covers under half of the shortfall, and the cause of the remainder is unknown. V and J calls and clone size are given by that table; D and trimming were obtained from the DNA. This sample lists over 250,000 clones; approximately 86% were detected once. Of the sample, about 10% is held by the ten largest clones.

A remark on this clone: Its antigen remains unidentified. Germline and junction disagree at one end, which may indicate a read error.

A second Seattle source provided samples from volunteer blood donors who had recovered from COVID-19. Each collaborating institution followed its own protocols to collect whole blood in K2EDTA tubes. For TCRbeta analysis, collaborator samples were shipped as frozen whole blood, as isolated PBMCs, or as DNA extracted from either sample type. Here is what the overall study found, with its caveats: The quantity of clinical and demographic metadata differed by source and by participant and was supplied without curation.

CDR1 SGHAT and CDR2 FQNNGV were looked up in the germline V gene. The CDR3, from cysteine to phenylalanine, totals 17 residues. Solely the CDR3 DNA is kept, with 51 bases framed from the first base. This receptor was taken from a middle-aged man who had recovered from COVID-19. The sample comprised peripheral blood. Here the chain combines TRBV11-2 and TRBJ2-5, with 11 bases in between that match TRBD2. The CDR3 reads CARSLGVAGGLGETQYF. The bases read TGTGCCCGCAGCTTGGGGGTAGCGGGGGGGCTCGGAGAGACCCAGTACTTC.